This T cell receptor beta chain was retrieved from a study of cytomegalovirus exposure and HLA in healthy donors. Study-level findings and limits: It was reportedly the case that the classifier diagnosed cytomegalovirus status with high specificity and sensitivity. Rarity held for most TCR sequences, but there were some public TCRs that occurred in many donors. Researchers counted around 170 TCR beta chains as cytomegalovirus-associated.

As to this clone: Its specificity is not known.

Measured with immunoSEQ multiplex PCR; TCRdb has only the in-frame clones, and not every one. The table has 200,000 or so clones, about 89% seen once. The source is a woman aged 18-30 years in good health and CMV-seronegative. The sequenced material came from PBMCs.

The CDR3 region is CASSAEQPVAKNIQYF. The CDR3, as DNA: TGTGCCAGCAGTGCAGAACAGCCTGTAGCCAAAAACATTCAGTACTTC. The rearrangement links TRBV2 to TRBJ2-4; D ambiguous. CDR3 size: 16 residues. The ends were cut back, 4 bases at V and 0 bases at J, with 13 bases in the middle. The germline CDR1 and CDR2 sequences are SNHLY and FYNNEI.